The 6 T cell receptor beta chains presented below share a single source sample, sequenced in a study of metastatic and nonmetastatic thyroid tumors (TCRdb year 2020). Libraries were prepared through PCR. This sample was sequenced with an Illumina HiSeq 4000. TCRdb's own reprocessing of the public reads used fastp at Q25 and MiXCR and kept productive beta chains. This sample comprises about 38,000 clones, roughly a quarter of them detected only once. The ten largest clones capture around 10% of the sample. No treatment had been received by any patient before thyroid surgery. The sequencing sample was made of blood. The receptors originated from a female donor with papillary thyroid cancer or a benign thyroid nodule (not recorded which). Some clones in this sample may be carry-over from other donors' samples.

This clone was seen ten or more times. This chain joins TRBV19 and TRBJ2-2; 9 bases fit TRBD1. The CDR3 consists of 17 residues. CDR1 is LNHDA and CDR2 is SQIVND in the germline V gene (reference sequence). V lost 7 bases, J lost 4 bases, and 13 bases stayed unmatched. The CDR3 sequence: CASKGTGQGFITGELFF. The CDR3 coding sequence is TGTGCCAGTAAAGGGACGGGACAGGGTTTCATCACCGGGGAGCTGTTTTTT.

This sequence joins TRBV9 and TRBJ2-2, with D perhaps assigned TRBD1 or TRBD2 (5 bases each). The CDR3 loop spans 16 amino acids. Trimming pared 3 bases from V and 4 bases from J, leaving 16 bases between. CDR1 and CDR2 (germline): SGDLS, YYNGEE. The CDR3, as DNA: TGTGCCAGCAGCGAGAGGGGTTCGGGGTTCACCGGGGAGCTGTTTTTT. Translating it yields CASSERGSGFTGELFF.

This clone occurred many times. The V gene is TRBV4-2, the J gene TRBJ1-3; weak D call: TRBD1 (6 bases). Germline loops: CDR1 LGHNA, CDR2 YNFKEQ. V lost 0 bases to trimming and J lost 0 bases, with 9 bases between them. This CDR3 has 16 amino acids. As DNA, the CDR3 is TGTGCCAGCAGCCAAGATCGGACAGACTCTGGAAACACCATATATTTT. Translation: CASSQDRTDSGNTIYF.

The chain joins TRBV7-2 to TRBJ2-3, with 8 nucleotides matching TRBD2. The V gene end was trimmed by 10 bases and the J gene end by 9 bases; junction bases not matched to a gene: 6. The CDR3 has 11 residues. Germline V gives CDR1 SGHTA, CDR2 FQGNSA. DNA of the CDR3: TGTGCCATTACCACGGGGGGGACGCAGTATTTT. It yields the protein CAITTGGTQYF.

CDR3 loop: CASSDVIRAADTQYF. CDR3 DNA: TGTGCCAGCAGTGATGTTATTCGGGCCGCAGATACGCAGTATTTT. V is TRBV25-1 and J is TRBJ2-3; D remains ambiguous. There are 15 residues in the CDR3. Per the germline V gene, CDR1 is MGHDK and CDR2 is SYGVNS. V lost 3 bases, J lost 4 bases, and 14 bases lay in between.

By share, this clone ranks as medium-sized. The gene calls are TRBV6-1 and TRBJ2-3; tentative D call: TRBD2 (6 bases). Trimming left V 6 bases short and J 2 bases short, with 18 bases between. Germline CDR1 reads MNHNS; CDR2 reads SASEGT. The CDR3 has 16 amino acids. CDR3 amino acids: CASRGVGGESTDTQYF. As DNA, the CDR3 is TGTGCCAGCAGGGGAGTCGGGGGAGAGTCCACAGATACGCAGTATTTT.